This TCR beta chain was sequenced in a study of T cells after yellow fever vaccination. TCRdb analysed the 5' RACE reads with MiXCR anew, one entry per CDR3 protein. The sample consists of about 53,000 distinct CDR3 sequences, 5% to 6.5% of them appearing once. This clonotype came up many times. The J segment lost 3 bases and the V segment lost 0 bases, leaving 9 bases of the junction unmatched. CDR3 length equals 17 residues. Germline lookup yields CDR1 SQVTM and CDR2 ANQGSEA. This TCR derives from a man between 18 and 29 years old who received the YFV17D yellow fever vaccine. The chain recombines TRBV29-1 with TRBJ2-1, with TRBD2 matching over 9 bases. The sample consisted of PBMCs, either bulk or a sorted T-cell subset (CD4+, CD8+, memory, or dextramer-sorted; not recorded which), taken on the day of the yellow fever booster vaccination. The CDR3 loop reads CSVEEGALAGHYNEQFF. The CDR3, as DNA: TGCAGCGTTGAAGAGGGGGCCCTAGCGGGGCACTACAATGAGCAGTTCTTC.